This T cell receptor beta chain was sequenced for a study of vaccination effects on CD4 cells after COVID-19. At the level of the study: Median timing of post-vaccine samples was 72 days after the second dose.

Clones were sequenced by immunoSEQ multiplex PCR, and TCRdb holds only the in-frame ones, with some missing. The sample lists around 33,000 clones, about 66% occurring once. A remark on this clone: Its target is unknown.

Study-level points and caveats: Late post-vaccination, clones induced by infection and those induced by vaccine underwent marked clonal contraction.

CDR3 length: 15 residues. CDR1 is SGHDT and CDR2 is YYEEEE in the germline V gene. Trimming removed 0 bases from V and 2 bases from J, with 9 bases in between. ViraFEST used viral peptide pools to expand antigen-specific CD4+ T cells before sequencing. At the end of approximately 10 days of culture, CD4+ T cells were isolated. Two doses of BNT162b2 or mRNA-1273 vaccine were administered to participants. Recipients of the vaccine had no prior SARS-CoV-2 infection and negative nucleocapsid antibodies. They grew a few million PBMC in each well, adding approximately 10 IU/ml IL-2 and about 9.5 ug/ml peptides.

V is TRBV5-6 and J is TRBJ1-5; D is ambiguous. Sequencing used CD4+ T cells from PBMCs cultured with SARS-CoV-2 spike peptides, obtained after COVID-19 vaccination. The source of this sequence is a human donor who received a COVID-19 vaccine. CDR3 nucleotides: TGTGCCAGCAGCTTGGCCGGGTTTGGCAATCAGCCCCAGCATTTT. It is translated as CASSLAGFGNQPQHF.